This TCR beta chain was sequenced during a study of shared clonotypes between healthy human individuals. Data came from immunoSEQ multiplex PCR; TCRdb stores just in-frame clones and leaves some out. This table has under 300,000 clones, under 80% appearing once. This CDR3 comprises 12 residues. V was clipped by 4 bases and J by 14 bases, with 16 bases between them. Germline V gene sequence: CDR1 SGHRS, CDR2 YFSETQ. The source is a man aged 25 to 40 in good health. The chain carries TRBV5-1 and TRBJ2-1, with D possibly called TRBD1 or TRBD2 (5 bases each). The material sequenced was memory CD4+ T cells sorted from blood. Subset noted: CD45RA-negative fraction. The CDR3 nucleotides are TGCGCCAGCAGCCTGGGACCCTCACGCAAGTTCTTC. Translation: CASSLGPSRKFF.